This T cell receptor beta chain was sequenced in a study of cytomegalovirus exposure and HLA in healthy donors. About the research overall: In a later analysis, the 110 or so validation repertoires were reported to have used the same platform as the 666 first-cohort repertoires. The study's findings and limits: 150 or so TCR beta chains were listed as cytomegalovirus-associated.

Concerning this clone itself: Its antigen remains unidentified.

With V trimmed by 2 bases and J by 1 base, 12 bases remained unmatched. Germline CDR1 SGHRS, CDR2 YFSETQ. This CDR3 region has 18 residues. TCRdb's table, derived via immunoSEQ multiplex PCR, lists solely in-frame clones and lacks some. The sample lists 85,000 to 130,000 clones, roughly nine tenths seen once, with 1.5% to 2% in the top ten. The clonotype comes from a woman between 18 and 29 years old in good health and CMV-seropositive. The rearrangement uses TRBV5-1 and TRBJ1-1, with 9 bases aligning to TRBD1. Material: PBMCs. CDR3 DNA sequence: TGCGCCAGCAGCTTCGGAATAGGGACAGGGTCGGAGAACACTGAAGCTTTCTTT. Translation: CASSFGIGTGSENTEAFF.